Presented here are 11 T cell receptor beta chains from one specimen sequenced in a study of T-cell reconstitution after alpha-beta-depleted transplantation in children. Using unique molecular identifiers, the investigators prepared the TCRbeta library. A single record per CDR3 protein comes from TCRdb applying MiXCR to the PCR reads. Found here are hundreds of thousands of distinct CDR3 sequences, roughly 15% of them singletons; the top ten hold under 6%. Here the sequenced sample was PBMCs, mostly from graft donor cells, taken 360 days after TCRalphabeta/CD19-depleted stem cell transplant. Receptors originate from a male patient between 5 and 17 years old who had a stem cell transplant for acute lymphoblastic leukemia, so the T cells may come from the graft donor.

This clonotype turned up a few times. This chain links TRBV5-1 with TRBJ2-7; D uncertain. The CDR3 contains 15 residues. The germline V and J ends were trimmed by 4 bases and 0 bases, with 14 bases remaining between them. Germline assignment: CDR1 SGHRS and CDR2 YFSETQ. As DNA, the CDR3 is TGCGCCAGCAGCCAAGTCCGAGCTTTCTCCTACGAGCAGTACTTC. Translating gives CASSQVRAFSYEQYF.

This clonotype was recorded a few times. This chain connects TRBV4-1 to TRBJ2-3; 8 bases match TRBD2. This CDR3 is 18 amino acids long. Per germline, CDR1 MGHRA and CDR2 YSYEKL. Unmatched junction bases numbered 9, after V lost 1 base and J lost 0 bases. CDR3 in DNA: TGCGCCAGCAGCCAAGTCCAGCGGGAGCTCCTAAGCACAGATACGCAGTATTTT. Protein product: CASSQVQRELLSTDTQYF.

Many counts were recorded for this clonotype. This rearrangement joins TRBV5-6 to TRBJ2-5, with 7 positions matching TRBD2. This CDR3 contains 16 residues. Looked up from germline, CDR1 is SGHDT and CDR2 is YYEEEE. V lost 2 bases to trimming and J lost 4 bases; unmatched junction nucleotides: 11. CDR3 protein: CASSFMREIYLETQYF. CDR3 sequence (DNA): TGTGCCAGCAGCTTTATGCGGGAGATCTATTTAGAGACCCAGTACTTC.

The sample holds a few counts of this clonotype. The rearrangement joins TRBV27 to TRBJ2-7, with no clear D. CDR3 length: 14 residues. V was cut by 3 bases and J by 5 bases, with 14 bases left in between. The germline V gene has CDR1 MNHEY and CDR2 SMNVEV (reference sequence). This chain's CDR3 is CASSFGLDGHEQYF. The CDR3, as DNA: TGTGCCAGCAGTTTCGGGCTAGATGGCCACGAGCAGTACTTC.

This clonotype was seen repeatedly, ten times or more. The chain joins TRBV5-1 to TRBJ1-5; D may be TRBD1 (6 bases). CDR3 length equals 16 residues. V was shortened by 1 base and J by 0 bases, with 11 bases between the two germline ends. CDR1 is SGHRS and CDR2 is YFSETQ in the germline V gene. The CDR3: CASSLTGLHSNQPQHF. CDR3 DNA sequence: TGCGCCAGCAGCTTGACAGGGTTGCATAGCAATCAGCCCCAGCATTTT.

A few counts support this clonotype. The chain has TRBV6-1 and TRBJ1-5; TRBD1 is a possible D gene (6 bases). Germline-derived CDR1 and CDR2 are MNHNS and SASEGT. The CDR3 consists of 15 residues. V was pared by 9 bases and J by 2 bases, with 17 bases between. For the CDR3, the DNA is TGTGCCAGTTTACAGGGAGATGTGGGCAATCAGCCCCAGCATTTT. Its translation: CASLQGDVGNQPQHF.

This clonotype showed up many times. The chain has TRBV10-3 and TRBJ2-2; maybe TRBD1 (6 bases). Germline V gives CDR1 ENHRY, CDR2 SYGVKD. V lost 10 bases to trimming and J lost 2 bases, with 20 bases between them. The CDR3 length is 16 residues. CDR3 sequence reads: CATRRGTSYNTGELFF. The CDR3 nucleotides read TGTGCCACCCGTAGGGGGACCTCCTATAACACCGGGGAGCTGTTTTTT.

V is TRBV9 and J is TRBJ2-1; D might be TRBD2 (6 bases). Germline CDR1 SGDLS, CDR2 YYNGEE. V lost 4 bases, J lost 12 bases, and 14 bases lay in between. The CDR3 runs 12 residues. CDR3 loop: CASSPGGTLQFF. In DNA, the CDR3 is TGTGCCAGCAGCCCAGGAGGGACTCTGCAGTTCTTC.

The chain links TRBV27 to TRBJ2-4; the D is unclear. Per germline, CDR1 MNHEY and CDR2 SMNVEV (reference sequence). V shed 7 bases and J shed 3 bases, with 10 bases lying between them. The CDR3 totals 13 residues. For the CDR3, the DNA is TGTGCCAGCATAAGCAGACTCAAAAACATTCAGTACTTC. Translated, it gives CASISRLKNIQYF.

The chain combines TRBV20-1 with TRBJ2-4; 7 bases align to TRBD2. CDR1 DFQATT and CDR2 SNEGSKA come from the germline V gene (reference sequence). Trimming took 3 bases from V and 0 from J; bases not matched to a gene: 11. The CDR3 is 17 amino acids. CDR3 sequence: CSASLGSAGLAKNIQYF. The CDR3 DNA follows: TGCAGTGCTAGCTTAGGTTCAGCGGGGCTAGCCAAAAACATTCAGTACTTC.

V is TRBV11-2 and J is TRBJ2-7; the D is unclear. With 2 bases removed from V and 5 bases from J, the gap between germline ends came to 7 bases. CDR1 SGHAT and CDR2 FQNNGV come from the germline V gene. The CDR3 runs to 12 residues. In nucleotides, the CDR3 is TGTGCCAGCAGCTTACAGCAGAACGAGCAGTACTTC. It encodes CASSLQQNEQYF.